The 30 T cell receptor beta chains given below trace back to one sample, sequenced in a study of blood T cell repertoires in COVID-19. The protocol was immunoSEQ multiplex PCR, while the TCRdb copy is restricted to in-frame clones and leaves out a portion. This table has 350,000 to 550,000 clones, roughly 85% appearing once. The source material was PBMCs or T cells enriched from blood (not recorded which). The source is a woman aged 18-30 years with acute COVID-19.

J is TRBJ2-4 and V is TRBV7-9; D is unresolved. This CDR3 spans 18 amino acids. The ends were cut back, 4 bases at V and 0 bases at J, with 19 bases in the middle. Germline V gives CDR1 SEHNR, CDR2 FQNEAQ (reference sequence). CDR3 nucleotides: TGTGCCAGCAGCTCACCCCCCTACAGTGAGATAGCCAAAAACATTCAGTACTTC. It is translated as CASSSPPYSEIAKNIQYF.

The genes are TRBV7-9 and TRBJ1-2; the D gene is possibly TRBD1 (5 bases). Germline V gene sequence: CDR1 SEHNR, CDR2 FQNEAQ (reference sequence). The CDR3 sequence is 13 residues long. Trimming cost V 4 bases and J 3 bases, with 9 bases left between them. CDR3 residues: CASSYQQDYGYTF. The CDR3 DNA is TGTGCCAGCAGCTATCAACAGGACTATGGCTACACCTTC.

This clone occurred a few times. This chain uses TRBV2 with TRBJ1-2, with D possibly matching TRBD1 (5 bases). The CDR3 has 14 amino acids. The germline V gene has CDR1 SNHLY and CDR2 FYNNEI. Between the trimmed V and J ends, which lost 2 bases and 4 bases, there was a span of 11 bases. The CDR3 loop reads CASSEYGGSYGYTF. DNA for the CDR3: TGTGCCAGCAGTGAATACGGGGGAAGCTATGGCTACACCTTC.

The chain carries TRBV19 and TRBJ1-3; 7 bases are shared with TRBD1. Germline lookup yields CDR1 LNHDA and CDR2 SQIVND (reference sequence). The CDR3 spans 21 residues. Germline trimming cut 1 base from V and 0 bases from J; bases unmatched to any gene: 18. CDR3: CASSIGPQGVASVGSGNTIYF. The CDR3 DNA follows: TGTGCCAGTAGTATAGGACCCCAGGGGGTCGCTTCCGTCGGCTCTGGAAACACCATATATTTT.

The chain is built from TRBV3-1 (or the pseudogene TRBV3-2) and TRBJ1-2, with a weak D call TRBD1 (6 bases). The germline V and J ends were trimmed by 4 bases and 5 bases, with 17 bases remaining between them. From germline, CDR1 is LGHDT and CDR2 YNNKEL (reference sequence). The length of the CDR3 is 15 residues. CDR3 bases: TGTGCCAGCAGCCGCCTAGTGGGAGGGGGTTATGGCTACACCTTC. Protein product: CASSRLVGGGYGYTF.

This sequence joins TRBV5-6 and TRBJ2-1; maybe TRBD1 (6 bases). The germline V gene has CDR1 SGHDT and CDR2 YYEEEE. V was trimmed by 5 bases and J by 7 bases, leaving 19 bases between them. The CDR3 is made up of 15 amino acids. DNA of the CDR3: TGTGCCAGCAGTTACCGGGACAACCTTCGGAATGAGCAGTTCTTC. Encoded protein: CASSYRDNLRNEQFF.

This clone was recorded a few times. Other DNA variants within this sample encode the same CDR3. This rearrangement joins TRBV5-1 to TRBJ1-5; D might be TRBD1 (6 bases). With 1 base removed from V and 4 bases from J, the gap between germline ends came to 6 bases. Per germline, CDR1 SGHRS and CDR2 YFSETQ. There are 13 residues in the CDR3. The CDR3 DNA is TGCGCCAGCAGCTTGACAGGGAATCAGCCCCAGCATTTT. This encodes CASSLTGNQPQHF. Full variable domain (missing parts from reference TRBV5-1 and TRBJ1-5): KAGVTQTPRYLIKTRGQQVTLSCSPISGHRSVSWYQQTPGQGLQFLFEYFSETQRNKGNFPGRFSGRQFSNSRSEMNVSTLELGDSALYLCASSLTGNQPQHFGDGTRLSIL.

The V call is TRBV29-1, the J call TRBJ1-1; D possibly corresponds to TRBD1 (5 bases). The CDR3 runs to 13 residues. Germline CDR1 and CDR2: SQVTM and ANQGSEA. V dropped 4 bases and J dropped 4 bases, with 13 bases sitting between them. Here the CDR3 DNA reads TGCAGCGTTGTTCCAGGGTTGGCCACTGAAGCTTTCTTT. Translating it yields CSVVPGLATEAFF.

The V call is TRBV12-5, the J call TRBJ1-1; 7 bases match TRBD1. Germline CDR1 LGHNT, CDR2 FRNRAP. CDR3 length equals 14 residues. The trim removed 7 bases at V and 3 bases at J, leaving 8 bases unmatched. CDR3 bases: TGTGCTAGTGCCTGGGGGACAGTGGACACTGAAGCTTTCTTT. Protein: CASAWGTVDTEAFF.

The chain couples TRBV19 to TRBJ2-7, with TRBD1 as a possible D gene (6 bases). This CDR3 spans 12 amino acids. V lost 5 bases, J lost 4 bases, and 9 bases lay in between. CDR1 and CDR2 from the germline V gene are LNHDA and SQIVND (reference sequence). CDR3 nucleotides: TGTGCCAGTAGTGGGACACCTTACGAGCAGTACTTC. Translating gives CASSGTPYEQYF.

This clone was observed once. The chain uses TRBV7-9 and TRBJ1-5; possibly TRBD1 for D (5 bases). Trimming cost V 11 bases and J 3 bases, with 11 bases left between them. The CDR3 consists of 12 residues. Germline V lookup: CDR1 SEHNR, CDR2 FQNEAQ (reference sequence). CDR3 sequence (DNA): TGTGCCCTGGAGGGGAACAATCAGCCCCAGCATTTT. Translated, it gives CALEGNNQPQHF.

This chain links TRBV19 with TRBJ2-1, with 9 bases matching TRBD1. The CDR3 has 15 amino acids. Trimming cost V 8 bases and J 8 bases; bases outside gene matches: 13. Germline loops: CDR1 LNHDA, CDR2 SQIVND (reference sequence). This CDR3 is CASAGNDRGGYEQFF. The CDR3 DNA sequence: TGTGCCAGTGCAGGAAACGACAGGGGGGGATATGAGCAGTTCTTC.

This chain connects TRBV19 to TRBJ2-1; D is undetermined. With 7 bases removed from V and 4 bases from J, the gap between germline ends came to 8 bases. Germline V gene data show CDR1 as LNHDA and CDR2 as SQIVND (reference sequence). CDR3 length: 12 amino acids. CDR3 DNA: TGTGCCAGTAAAGCAGGATACAATGAGCAGTTCTTC. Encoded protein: CASKAGYNEQFF.

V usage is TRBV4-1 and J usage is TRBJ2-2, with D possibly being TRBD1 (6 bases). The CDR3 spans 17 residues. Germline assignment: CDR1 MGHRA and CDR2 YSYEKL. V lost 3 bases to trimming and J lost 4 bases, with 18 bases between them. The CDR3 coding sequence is TGCGCCAGCAGCCACCAAGGACAGTCCCGACTCACCGGGGAGCTGTTTTTT. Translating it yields CASSHQGQSRLTGELFF.

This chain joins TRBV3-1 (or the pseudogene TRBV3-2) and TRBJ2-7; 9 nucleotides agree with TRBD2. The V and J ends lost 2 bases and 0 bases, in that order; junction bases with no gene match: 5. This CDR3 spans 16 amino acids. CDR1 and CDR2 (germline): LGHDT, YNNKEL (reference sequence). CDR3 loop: CASSQSSGISSYEQYF. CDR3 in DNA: TGTGCCAGCAGCCAATCTAGCGGGATCAGCTCCTACGAGCAGTACTTC.

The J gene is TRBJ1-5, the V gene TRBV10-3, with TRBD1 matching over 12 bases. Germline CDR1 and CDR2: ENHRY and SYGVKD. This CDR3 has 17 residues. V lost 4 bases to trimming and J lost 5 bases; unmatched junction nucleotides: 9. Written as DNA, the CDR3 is TGTGCCATCAGTGCAATCCCCGGGACAGGGGGCTATCAGCCCCAGCATTTT. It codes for CAISAIPGTGGYQPQHF.

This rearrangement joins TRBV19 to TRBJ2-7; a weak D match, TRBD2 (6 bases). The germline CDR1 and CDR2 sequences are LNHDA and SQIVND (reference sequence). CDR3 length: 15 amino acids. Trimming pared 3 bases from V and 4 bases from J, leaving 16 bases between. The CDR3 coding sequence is TGTGCCAGTAGTATTTGGGGGGACTCGCCATACGAGCAGTACTTC. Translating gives CASSIWGDSPYEQYF.

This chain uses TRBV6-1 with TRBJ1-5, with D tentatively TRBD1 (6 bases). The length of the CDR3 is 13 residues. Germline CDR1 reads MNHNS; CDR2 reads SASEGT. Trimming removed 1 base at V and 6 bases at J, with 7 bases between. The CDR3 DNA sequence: TGTGCCAGCAGTGAAGTACAGGGTCAGCCCCAGCATTTT. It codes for CASSEVQGQPQHF.

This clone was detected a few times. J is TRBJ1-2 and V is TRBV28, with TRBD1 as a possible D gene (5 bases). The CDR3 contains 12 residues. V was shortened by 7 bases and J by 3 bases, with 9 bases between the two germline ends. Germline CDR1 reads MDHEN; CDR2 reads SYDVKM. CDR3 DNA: TGTGCCAGCAACGTAGGGGACTATGGCTACACCTTC. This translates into CASNVGDYGYTF.

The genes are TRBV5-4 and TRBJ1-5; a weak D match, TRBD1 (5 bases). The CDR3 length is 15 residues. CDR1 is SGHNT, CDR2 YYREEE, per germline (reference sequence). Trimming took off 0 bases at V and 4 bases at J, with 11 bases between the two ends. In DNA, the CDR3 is TGTGCCAGCAGCTTGGGCGGGGGAACTAATCAGCCCCAGCATTTT. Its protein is CASSLGGGTNQPQHF.

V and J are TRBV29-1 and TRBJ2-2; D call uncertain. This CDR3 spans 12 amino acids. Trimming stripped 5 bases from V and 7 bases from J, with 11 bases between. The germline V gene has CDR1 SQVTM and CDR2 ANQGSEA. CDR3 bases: TGCAGCGTTCGCGTGCGATTCGGGGAGCTGTTTTTT. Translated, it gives CSVRVRFGELFF.

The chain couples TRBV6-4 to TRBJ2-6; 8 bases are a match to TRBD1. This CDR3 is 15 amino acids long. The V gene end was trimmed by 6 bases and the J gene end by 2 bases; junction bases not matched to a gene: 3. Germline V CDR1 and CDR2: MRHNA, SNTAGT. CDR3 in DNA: TGTGCCAGCAGCCAGGACAGGGCTGGGGCCAACGTCCTGACTTTC. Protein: CASSQDRAGANVLTF.

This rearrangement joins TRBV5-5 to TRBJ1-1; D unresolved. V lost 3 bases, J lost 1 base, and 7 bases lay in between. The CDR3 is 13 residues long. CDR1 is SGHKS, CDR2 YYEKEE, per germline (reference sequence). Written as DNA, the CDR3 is TGTGCCAGCAGCTACACATCGAACACTGAAGCTTTCTTT. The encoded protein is CASSYTSNTEAFF.

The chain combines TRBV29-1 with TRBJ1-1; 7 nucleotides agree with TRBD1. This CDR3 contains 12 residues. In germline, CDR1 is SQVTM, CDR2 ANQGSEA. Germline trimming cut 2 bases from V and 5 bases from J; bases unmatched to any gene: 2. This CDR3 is CSVERGHTEAFF. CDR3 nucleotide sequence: TGCAGCGTTGAAAGGGGGCATACTGAAGCTTTCTTT.

DNA for the CDR3: TGTGCCAGCAGTTACAGGCGGGGATCAGTCTATGGCTACACCTTC. This sequence encodes CASSYRRGSVYGYTF. The V and J genes are TRBV6-5 and TRBJ1-2, with no clear D. There are 15 residues in the CDR3. From germline, CDR1 is MNHEY and CDR2 SVGAGI. Trimming took 2 bases from V and 4 from J, leaving 14 bases between them.

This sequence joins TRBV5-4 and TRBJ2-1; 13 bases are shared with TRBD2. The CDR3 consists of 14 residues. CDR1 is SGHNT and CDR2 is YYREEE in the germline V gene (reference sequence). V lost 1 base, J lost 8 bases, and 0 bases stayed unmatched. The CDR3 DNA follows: TGTGCCAGCAGCTTGACTAGCGGGAGGGATGAGCAGTTCTTC. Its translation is CASSLTSGRDEQFF.

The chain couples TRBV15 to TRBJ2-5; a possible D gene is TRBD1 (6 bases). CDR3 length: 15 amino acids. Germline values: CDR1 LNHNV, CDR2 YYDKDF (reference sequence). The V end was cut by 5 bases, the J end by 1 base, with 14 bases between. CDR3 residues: CATSATGFLQETQYF. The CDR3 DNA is TGTGCCACCAGCGCAACAGGGTTCCTCCAAGAGACCCAGTACTTC. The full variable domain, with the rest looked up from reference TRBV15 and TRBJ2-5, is DAMVIQNPRYQVTQFGKPVTLSCSQTLNHNVMYWYQQKSSQAPKLLFHYYDKDFNNEADTPDNFQSRRPNTSFCFLDIRSPGLGDTAMYLCATSATGFLQETQYFGPGTRLLVL.

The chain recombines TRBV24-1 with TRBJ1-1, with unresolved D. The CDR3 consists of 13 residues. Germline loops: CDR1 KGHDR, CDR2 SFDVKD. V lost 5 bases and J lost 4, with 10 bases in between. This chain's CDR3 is CATSVRRSTEAFF. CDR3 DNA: TGTGCCACCAGTGTAAGGAGAAGCACTGAAGCTTTCTTT.

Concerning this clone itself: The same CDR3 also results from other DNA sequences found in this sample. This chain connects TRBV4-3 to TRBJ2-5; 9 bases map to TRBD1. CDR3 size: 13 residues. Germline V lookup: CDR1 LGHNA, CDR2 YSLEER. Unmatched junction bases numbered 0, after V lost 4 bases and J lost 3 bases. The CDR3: CASSRDREETQYF. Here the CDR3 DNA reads TGCGCCAGCAGCCGGGACAGGGAAGAGACCCAGTACTTC.

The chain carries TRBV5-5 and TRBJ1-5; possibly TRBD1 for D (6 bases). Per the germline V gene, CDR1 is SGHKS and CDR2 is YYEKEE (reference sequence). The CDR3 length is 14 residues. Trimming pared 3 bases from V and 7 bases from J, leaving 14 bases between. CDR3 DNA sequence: TGTGCCAGCAGCTCGGTAGGGGGAGGGCAGCCCCAGCATTTT. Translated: CASSSVGGGQPQHF.